Below are 28 T cell receptor beta chains sequenced from a single sample in a study of blood T cells in healthy people across ages (dated by TCRdb to between 2014 and 2017). Library preparation was by 5' RACE. Sequencing used an Illumina HiSeq 2500. A second PCR of roughly 7 to 11 cycles was performed with a sample-barcoded 5' primer and a J-beta primer mix. TCRdb redid the processing of the public reads, applying fastp at Q25 and MiXCR, and retained in-frame beta chains. CDR3 protein duplicates are merged, each entry listing the most common genes and DNA. Present in this sample are hundreds of thousands of distinct CDR3 sequences, around 50% of which were seen just once. Roughly 24% of the sample belongs to the ten largest clones. The sample consisted of blood. The receptors originated from a man between 35 and 55 years old in good health.

This chain joins TRBV5-1 and TRBJ2-3; the match to TRBD2 covers 10 bases. Germline CDR1 reads SGHRS; CDR2 reads YFSETQ. The length of the CDR3 is 18 residues. The J segment lost 1 base and the V segment lost 0 bases, leaving 8 bases of the junction unmatched. In DNA, the CDR3 is TGCGCCAGCAGCTTGGCCGGGGGGACTAGCGTTGGCACAGATACGCAGTATTTT. The encoded protein is CASSLAGGTSVGTDTQYF.

The gene calls are TRBV4-2 and TRBJ2-1; 7 bases match TRBD2. Germline V gene sequence: CDR1 LGHNA, CDR2 YNFKEQ. Losses at the gene ends were 4 bases for V and 8 bases for J; bases not matched to a gene: 5. This CDR3 comprises 13 residues. This CDR3 reads CASSRSGRDEQFF. The DNA of the CDR3 is TGTGCCAGCAGCCGATCGGGGAGGGATGAGCAGTTCTTC.

V usage is TRBV29-1 and J usage is TRBJ2-7; no definite D call. This CDR3 has 11 residues. Per germline, CDR1 SQVTM and CDR2 ANQGSEA. V was cut by 2 bases and J by 4 bases, with 6 bases left in between. Written as DNA, the CDR3 is TGCAGCGTTGAACAGGATTACGAGCAGTACTTC. It specifies CSVEQDYEQYF.

This clonotype was detected a few times. The gene calls are TRBV20-1 and TRBJ2-3, with D possibly matching TRBD2 (6 bases). This CDR3 region has 14 residues. The germline V gene encodes CDR1 DFQATT and CDR2 SNEGSKA (reference sequence). Trimming pared 6 bases from V and 0 bases from J, leaving 13 bases between. The DNA of the CDR3 is TGCAGTGCGTTCTCCGGGACTAGCACAGATACGCAGTATTTT. It encodes CSAFSGTSTDTQYF.

This clonotype occurred a few times. The DNA of the CDR3 is TGCGCCAGCAGCCCGGGGGCGAAAACAGATACGCAGTATTTT. This gives the protein CASSPGAKTDTQYF. The chain couples TRBV5-1 to TRBJ2-3; perhaps D is TRBD1 or TRBD2 (6 bases each). Looked up from germline, CDR1 is SGHRS and CDR2 is YFSETQ. There are 14 residues in the CDR3. V was clipped by 4 bases and J by 3 bases, with 12 bases between them.

This clonotype is a singleton in its sample. This sequence joins TRBV20-1 and TRBJ2-7; TRBD2 agrees at 7 bases. Matching the DNA end better, TRBJ2-5 makes the J call doubtful. The germline V gene has CDR1 DFQATT and CDR2 SNEGSKA (reference sequence). The CDR3 extends over 17 amino acids. The CDR3 here is CSARDRWGGRFRETQYF. The CDR3 DNA sequence: TGCAGTGCTAGAGATCGATGGGGCGGGAGATTCCGAGAGACCCAGTACTTC.

The chain combines TRBV6-6 with TRBJ2-7, with a possible D match to TRBD2 (6 bases). The assigned J gene may be wrong: the sequence end matches TRBJ2-5 better. Germline V CDR1 and CDR2: MNHNY, SVGAGI (reference sequence). The CDR3 spans 16 residues. Here the CDR3 reads CASKSGGPGSRETQYF. The CDR3 nucleotides are TGTGCCAGCAAATCAGGAGGGCCCGGTTCTCGGGAGACCCAGTACTTC.

The V call is TRBV7-9, the J call TRBJ2-3; D is undetermined. V shed 7 bases and J shed 6 bases, with 5 bases lying between them. CDR3 size: 10 residues. The germline gives CDR1 SEHNR, CDR2 FQNEAQ (reference sequence). In DNA form, the CDR3 reads TGTGCCAGCATTAAGGATACGCAGTATTTT. This codes for CASIKDTQYF.

This clonotype occurred a few times. The chain employs TRBV6-2 or TRBV6-3 and TRBJ2-4; 10 bases are a match to TRBD1. CDR1 and CDR2 from the germline V gene are MNHEY and SVGEGT. J was trimmed by 6 bases and V by 6 bases; bases with no gene match: 8. The CDR3 has 15 amino acids. The CDR3 loop reads CASSPAGTGVNIQYF. Here the CDR3 DNA reads TGTGCCAGCAGCCCCGCCGGGACAGGGGTAAACATTCAGTACTTC.

The chain recombines TRBV20-1 with TRBJ2-3; 8 nucleotides agree with TRBD1. The CDR3 runs to 15 residues. Per germline, CDR1 DFQATT and CDR2 SNEGSKA (reference sequence). Trimming cost V 3 bases and J 4 bases; bases outside gene matches: 9. CDR3: CSARGGQGLPDTQYF. In DNA, the CDR3 is TGCAGTGCTAGGGGCGGACAGGGTCTCCCAGATACGCAGTATTTT.

The chain is built from TRBV7-9 and TRBJ1-2; D uncertain. There are 16 residues in the CDR3. From germline, CDR1 is SEHNR and CDR2 FQNEAQ (reference sequence). Trimming removed 2 bases from V and 2 bases from J, with 15 bases in between. The CDR3 DNA follows: TGTGCCAGCAGCTTAAGGGCGCCCGGGCAGAACTATGGCTACACCTTC. Amino acid sequence: CASSLRAPGQNYGYTF.

The chain joins TRBV28 to TRBJ1-5; D ambiguous. This CDR3 is 12 amino acids long. Trimming stripped 8 bases from V and 2 bases from J, with 7 bases between. The germline gives CDR1 MDHEN, CDR2 SYDVKM. CDR3 in amino acids: CASQGGNQPQHF. CDR3 DNA: TGTGCCAGCCAAGGAGGCAATCAGCCCCAGCATTTT.

The J gene is TRBJ1-6, the V gene TRBV20-1; tentative D call: TRBD1 (5 bases). With 0 bases removed from V and 3 bases from J, the gap between germline ends came to 12 bases. The CDR3 contains 16 residues. Germline CDR1 is DFQATT and CDR2 is SNEGSKA (reference sequence). CDR3 nucleotide sequence: TGCAGTGCTAGAGATAGGGCAGGGAGCTATAATTCACCCCTCCACTTT. Translating it yields CSARDRAGSYNSPLHF.

DNA of the CDR3: TGCAGTGCTAGCGCGGTGAGCTCCTACAATGAGCAGTTCTTC. Translation gives CSASAVSSYNEQFF. The V call is TRBV20-1, the J call TRBJ2-1; D unclear. Trimming removed 3 bases from V and 0 bases from J, with 9 bases in between. This CDR3 spans 14 amino acids. The germline V gene encodes CDR1 DFQATT and CDR2 SNEGSKA (reference sequence).

This clonotype was found a few times. The V call is TRBV7-2, the J call TRBJ2-1; TRBD2 aligns across 13 bases. There are 15 residues in the CDR3. Per germline, CDR1 SGHTA and CDR2 FQGNSA. V was clipped by 3 bases and J by 5 bases; unmatched bases: 1. The CDR3 DNA sequence: TGTGCCAGCAGCTTGACTAGCGGGGGGAACAATGAGCAGTTCTTC. It translates to CASSLTSGGNNEQFF.

Turning to this clonotype: A read error may produce the germline difference seen at one junction end. V is TRBV5-1 and J is TRBJ2-1; D perhaps matches TRBD2 (5 bases). The germline V gene encodes CDR1 SGHRS and CDR2 YFSETQ. CDR3 length: 17 amino acids. The CDR3 DNA follows: TGCGCCGGCAGCTTGGGTAGGGAGCCCGACCCCTACAATGAGCAGTTCTTC. Protein: CAGSLGREPDPYNEQFF.

The J gene is TRBJ1-5, the V gene TRBV13; 9 nucleotides match TRBD1. V gave up 0 bases and J gave up 10 bases; unmatched junction bases: 7. Germline CDR1 reads PRHDT; CDR2 reads FYEKMQ (reference sequence). The CDR3 runs to 15 residues. Written as DNA, the CDR3 is TGTGCCAGCAGCTTAGGGGGACAGGGTTGGTTTCCCCAGCATTTT. It yields the protein CASSLGGQGWFPQHF.

This chain connects TRBV6-6 to TRBJ2-1; 7 bases map to TRBD1. This CDR3 has 13 amino acids. V lost 7 bases, J lost 8 bases, and 8 bases stayed unmatched. Germline CDR1 MNHNY, CDR2 SVGAGI (reference sequence). The CDR3 protein is CASTGTAVDEQFF. In DNA, the CDR3 is TGTGCCAGCACCGGGACAGCGGTAGATGAGCAGTTCTTC.

This clonotype was observed a handful of times. Here the CDR3 reads CASSRILAGPYEQYF. Written as DNA, the CDR3 is TGCGCCAGCAGCCGGATACTAGCGGGACCTTACGAGCAGTACTTC. This chain links TRBV4-1 with TRBJ2-7, with 10 bases lining up with TRBD2. The germline V gene encodes CDR1 MGHRA and CDR2 YSYEKL. CDR3 length equals 15 residues. Germline trimming cut 4 bases from V and 4 bases from J; bases unmatched to any gene: 7.

This clonotype was recorded at least ten times. The chain carries TRBV6-5 and TRBJ2-7; D unresolved. This CDR3 spans 13 amino acids. Trimming took 10 bases from V and 4 from J, leaving 17 bases between them. CDR1 and CDR2 (germline): MNHEY, SVGAGI. The CDR3 DNA follows: TGTGCCACACCCTCCGGACGACGTTACGAGCAGTACTTC. Translated: CATPSGRRYEQYF.

The chain combines TRBV11-1 with TRBJ2-4, with D possibly TRBD2 on 5 matching bases. The assigned J gene may be wrong: the sequence end matches TRBJ2-5 better. The CDR3 is 16 residues long. Germline V gene sequence: CDR1 SGHAT, CDR2 FQDESV (reference sequence). In DNA form, the CDR3 reads TGTGCCAGCAGCTCCCCTGGGTCCGGAGGAGGAGAGACCCAGTACTTC. Protein product: CASSSPGSGGGETQYF.

This chain uses TRBV2 with TRBJ1-2; D call uncertain. CDR3 size: 16 residues. Trimming cost V 3 bases and J 4 bases, with 18 bases left between them. CDR1 SNHLY and CDR2 FYNNEI come from the germline V gene. CDR3 amino acids: CASSDWATVFAYGYTF. The CDR3 nucleotides are TGTGCCAGCAGTGATTGGGCAACAGTTTTTGCCTATGGCTACACCTTC.

The sample holds a few counts of this clonotype. The junction departs from the called germline gene at one end, perhaps through a read error. The chain carries TRBV6-2 or TRBV6-3 and TRBJ2-7; 11 positions match TRBD1. CDR3 length: 14 amino acids. Germline-derived CDR1 and CDR2 are MNHEY and SVGEGT. CDR3 coding DNA: TGTGCCAGCAGCGGGACAGGGGGAGTCTACGGGCAGTACTTC. It codes for CASSGTGGVYGQYF.

As concerns this clonotype: At one of its ends the junction is not consistent with the germline gene, which may arise from a read error. The chain carries TRBV27 and TRBJ1-2; D is perhaps TRBD1 (5 bases). Per the germline V gene, CDR1 is MNHEY and CDR2 is SMNVEV (reference sequence). The CDR3 is made up of 14 amino acids. CDR3 residues: CASSLGRGVRGYTF. As DNA, the CDR3 is TGCGCCAGCAGTTTGGGGCGGGGGGTCCGTGGCTACACCTTC.

This clonotype appeared once. The chain has TRBV2 and TRBJ2-7; possibly TRBD2 for D (7 bases). The J call may be in error: the DNA end matches TRBJ2-5 better. This CDR3 contains 13 residues. CDR1 is SNHLY and CDR2 is FYNNEI in the germline V gene. For the CDR3, the DNA is TGTGCCAGCATGGGGGGGGCGCGGGAGACCCAGTACTTC. Encoded protein: CASMGGARETQYF.

V and J are TRBV5-1 and TRBJ2-3; D unresolved. CDR1 SGHRS and CDR2 YFSETQ come from the germline V gene. V was pared by 0 bases and J by 0 bases, with 8 bases between. The CDR3 sequence is 15 residues long. The CDR3 region has the DNA TGCGCCAGCAGCTTGGAAGACACTAGCACAGATACGCAGTATTTT. Its translation: CASSLEDTSTDTQYF.

The rearrangement joins TRBV5-1 to TRBJ2-4; D may be TRBD2 (6 bases). TRBJ2-7 matches the DNA end more closely, so the J call is doubtful. CDR3 length: 17 amino acids. Germline CDR1 is SGHRS and CDR2 is YFSETQ. The CDR3 reads CASSPVAGRPGADEQYF. The CDR3 DNA reads as TGCGCCAGCAGCCCCGTGGCGGGGAGACCAGGTGCGGACGAGCAGTACTTC.

The gene calls are TRBV7-2 and TRBJ2-5; D call uncertain. The CDR3 loop spans 15 amino acids. Germline V gene data show CDR1 as SGHTA and CDR2 as FQGNSA. V lost 1 base, J lost 4 bases, and 13 bases lay in between. CDR3 in amino acids: CASSLVGRPRETQYF. In DNA form, the CDR3 reads TGTGCCAGCAGCTTAGTTGGCCGCCCCAGAGAGACCCAGTACTTC.